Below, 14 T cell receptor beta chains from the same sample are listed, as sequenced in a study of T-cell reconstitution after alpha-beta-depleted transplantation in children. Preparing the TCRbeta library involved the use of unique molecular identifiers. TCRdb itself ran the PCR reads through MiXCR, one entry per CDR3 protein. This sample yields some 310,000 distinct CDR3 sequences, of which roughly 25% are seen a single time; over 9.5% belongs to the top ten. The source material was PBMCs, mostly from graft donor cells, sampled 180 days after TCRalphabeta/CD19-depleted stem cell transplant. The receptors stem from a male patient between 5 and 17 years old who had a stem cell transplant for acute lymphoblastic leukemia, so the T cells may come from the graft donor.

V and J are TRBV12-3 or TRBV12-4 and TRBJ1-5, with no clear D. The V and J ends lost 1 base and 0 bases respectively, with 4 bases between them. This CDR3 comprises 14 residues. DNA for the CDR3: TGTGCCAGCAGTTTAGTGATTAGCAATCAGCCCCAGCATTTT. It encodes CASSLVISNQPQHF.

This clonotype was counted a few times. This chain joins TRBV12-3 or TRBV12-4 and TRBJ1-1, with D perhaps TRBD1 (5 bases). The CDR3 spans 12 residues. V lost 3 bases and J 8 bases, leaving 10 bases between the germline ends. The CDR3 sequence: CASSFRVGEAFF. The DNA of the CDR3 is TGTGCCAGCAGTTTCAGGGTTGGGGAAGCTTTCTTT.

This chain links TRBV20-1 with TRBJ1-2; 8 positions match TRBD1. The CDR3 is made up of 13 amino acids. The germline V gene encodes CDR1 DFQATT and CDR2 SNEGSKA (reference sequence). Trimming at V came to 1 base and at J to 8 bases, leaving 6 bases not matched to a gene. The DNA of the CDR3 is TGCAGTGCTAGAGCTTGGACAGGGAACGGCTACACCTTC. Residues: CSARAWTGNGYTF.

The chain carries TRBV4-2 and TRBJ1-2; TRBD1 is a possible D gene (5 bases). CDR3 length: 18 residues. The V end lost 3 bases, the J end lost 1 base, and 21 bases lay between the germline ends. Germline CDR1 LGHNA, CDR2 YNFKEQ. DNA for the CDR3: TGTGCCAGCAGCCATACCCTCAGGAGGGGCCAACATAACTATGGCTACACCTTC. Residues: CASSHTLRRGQHNYGYTF.

CDR3 sequence (DNA): TGCAGTGCTTCGCCGGGAGGAGGTTATAGCAATCAGCCCCAGCATTTT. This gives the protein CSASPGGGYSNQPQHF. The rearrangement links TRBV20-1 to TRBJ1-5, with D hard to call. The CDR3 covers 16 residues. Germline lookup yields CDR1 DFQATT and CDR2 SNEGSKA (reference sequence). V was clipped by 5 bases and J by 0 bases, with 17 bases between them.

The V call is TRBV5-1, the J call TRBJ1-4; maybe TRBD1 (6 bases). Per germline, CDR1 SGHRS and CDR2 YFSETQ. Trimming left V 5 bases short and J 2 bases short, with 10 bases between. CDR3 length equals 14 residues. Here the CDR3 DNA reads TGCGCCAGCAGTTCTAGGGGGACTAATGAAAAACTGTTTTTT. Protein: CASSSRGTNEKLFF. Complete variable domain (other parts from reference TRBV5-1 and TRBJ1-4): KAGVTQTPRYLIKTRGQQVTLSCSPISGHRSVSWYQQTPGQGLQFLFEYFSETQRNKGNFPGRFSGRQFSNSRSEMNVSTLELGDSALYLCASSSRGTNEKLFFGSGTQLSVL.

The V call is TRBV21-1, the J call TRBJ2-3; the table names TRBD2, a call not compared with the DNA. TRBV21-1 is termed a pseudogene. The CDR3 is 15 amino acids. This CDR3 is CASNLAERSTDTQYF. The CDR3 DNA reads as TGTGCCAGCAATCTAGCGGAGAGGTCCACAGATACGCAGTATTTT.

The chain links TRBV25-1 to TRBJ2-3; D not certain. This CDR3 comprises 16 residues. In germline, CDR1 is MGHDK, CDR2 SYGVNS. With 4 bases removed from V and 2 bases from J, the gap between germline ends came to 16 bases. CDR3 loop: CASSAPNPDITDTQYF. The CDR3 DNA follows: TGTGCCAGCAGTGCCCCTAACCCCGACATCACAGATACGCAGTATTTT.

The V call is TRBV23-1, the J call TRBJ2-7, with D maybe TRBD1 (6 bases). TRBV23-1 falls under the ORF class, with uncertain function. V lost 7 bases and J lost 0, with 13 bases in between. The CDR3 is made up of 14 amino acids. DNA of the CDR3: TGCGCCAGCACTTCTCGGACAGCCTCCTACGAGCAGTACTTC. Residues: CASTSRTASYEQYF.

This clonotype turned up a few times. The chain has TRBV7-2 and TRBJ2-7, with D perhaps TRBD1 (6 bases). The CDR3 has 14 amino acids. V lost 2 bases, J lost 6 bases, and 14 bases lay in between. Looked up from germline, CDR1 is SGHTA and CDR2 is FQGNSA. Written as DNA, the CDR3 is TGTGCCAGCAGCTTAATAGGGGGAAGGGTCGAGCAGTACTTC. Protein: CASSLIGGRVEQYF.

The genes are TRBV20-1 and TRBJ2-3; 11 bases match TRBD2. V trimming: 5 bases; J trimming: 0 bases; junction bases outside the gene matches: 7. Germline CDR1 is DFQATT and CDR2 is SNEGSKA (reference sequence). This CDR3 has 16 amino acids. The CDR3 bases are TGCAGTGCTTATAGCGGGAGGGCCGGGAGCACAGATACGCAGTATTTT. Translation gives CSAYSGRAGSTDTQYF.

The CDR3 bases are TGCAGTGCTAGTGGGTTGTGGGGGACAAATGATTCACCCCTCCACTTT. Translated, it gives CSASGLWGTNDSPLHF. The chain uses TRBV20-1 and TRBJ1-6; tentative D call: TRBD1 (6 bases). Germline CDR1 is DFQATT and CDR2 is SNEGSKA (reference sequence). V lost 3 bases and J 8 bases, leaving 20 bases between the germline ends. CDR3 length: 16 amino acids.

The CDR3 protein is CASSFTRGGLEEQYF. CDR3 in DNA: TGTGCCAGCAGTTTTACCCGCGGGGGTTTGGAAGAGCAGTACTTC. The chain carries TRBV12-3 or TRBV12-4 and TRBJ2-7; 7 bases align to TRBD2. This CDR3 region has 15 residues. V gave up 3 bases and J gave up 7 bases; unmatched junction bases: 12.

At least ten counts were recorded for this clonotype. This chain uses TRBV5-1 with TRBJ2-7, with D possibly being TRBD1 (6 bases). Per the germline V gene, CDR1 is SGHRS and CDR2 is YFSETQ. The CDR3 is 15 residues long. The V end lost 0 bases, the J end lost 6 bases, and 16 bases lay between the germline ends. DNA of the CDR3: TGCGCCAGCAGCTTGGCACAGGGCCCGATGGGCGAGCAGTACTTC. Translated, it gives CASSLAQGPMGEQYF. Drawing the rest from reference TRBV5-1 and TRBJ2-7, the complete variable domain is KAGVTQTPRYLIKTRGQQVTLSCSPISGHRSVSWYQQTPGQGLQFLFEYFSETQRNKGNFPGRFSGRQFSNSRSEMNVSTLELGDSALYLCASSLAQGPMGEQYFGPGTRLTVT.